This T cell receptor beta chain was identified in a study of control samples from healthy donors and cancer patients. Libraries were prepared by immunoSEQ multiplex PCR; TCRdb keeps only in-frame clonotypes and omits some of them. The data show roughly 80,000 clones, about 87% seen once. In germline, CDR1 is LNHNV, CDR2 YYDKDF (reference sequence). The ends were cut back, 0 bases at V and 7 bases at J, with 11 bases in the middle. The CDR3 is made up of 14 amino acids. The chain combines TRBV15 with TRBJ2-3, with D unresolved. This clonotype was obtained from a woman aged 55-70 years with head and neck cancer. Sequenced sample: PBMCs. CDR3 residues: CATSRDLVLHTQYF. CDR3 nucleotide sequence: TGTGCCACCAGCAGAGACCTTGTTCTGCATACGCAGTATTTT.